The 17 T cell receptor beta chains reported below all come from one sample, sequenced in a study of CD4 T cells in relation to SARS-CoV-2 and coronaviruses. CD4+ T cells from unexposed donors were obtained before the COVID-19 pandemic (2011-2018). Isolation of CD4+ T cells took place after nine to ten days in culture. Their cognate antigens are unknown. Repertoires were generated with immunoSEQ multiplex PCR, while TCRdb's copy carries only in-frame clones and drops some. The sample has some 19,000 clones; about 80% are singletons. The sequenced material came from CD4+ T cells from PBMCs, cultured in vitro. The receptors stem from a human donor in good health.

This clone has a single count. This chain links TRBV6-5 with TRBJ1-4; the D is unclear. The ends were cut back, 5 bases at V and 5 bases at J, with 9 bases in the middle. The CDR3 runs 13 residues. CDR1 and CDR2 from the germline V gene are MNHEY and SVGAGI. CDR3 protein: CASSSLQNEKLFF. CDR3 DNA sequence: TGTGCCAGCAGTAGTTTACAAAATGAAAAACTGTTTTTT.

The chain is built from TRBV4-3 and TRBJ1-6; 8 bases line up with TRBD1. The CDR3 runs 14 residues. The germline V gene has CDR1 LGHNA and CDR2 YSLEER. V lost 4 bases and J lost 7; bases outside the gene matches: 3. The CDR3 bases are TGCGCCAGCAGCCTGACAGGGGCAAATTCACCCCTCCACTTT. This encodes CASSLTGANSPLHF.

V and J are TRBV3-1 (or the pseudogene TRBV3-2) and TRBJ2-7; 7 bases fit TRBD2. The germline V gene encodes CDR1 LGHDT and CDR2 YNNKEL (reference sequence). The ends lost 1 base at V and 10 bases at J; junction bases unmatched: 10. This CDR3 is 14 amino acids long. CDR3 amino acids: CASSQASGSTNQYF. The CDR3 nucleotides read TGTGCCAGCAGCCAAGCTAGCGGATCTACGAATCAGTACTTC.

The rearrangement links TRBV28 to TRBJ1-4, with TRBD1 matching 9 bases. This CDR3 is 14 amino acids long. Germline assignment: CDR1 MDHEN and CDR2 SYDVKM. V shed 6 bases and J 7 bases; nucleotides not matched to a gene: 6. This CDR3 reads CASSLGQGGEKLFF. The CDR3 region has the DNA TGTGCCAGCAGCTTGGGACAGGGAGGTGAAAAACTGTTTTTT.

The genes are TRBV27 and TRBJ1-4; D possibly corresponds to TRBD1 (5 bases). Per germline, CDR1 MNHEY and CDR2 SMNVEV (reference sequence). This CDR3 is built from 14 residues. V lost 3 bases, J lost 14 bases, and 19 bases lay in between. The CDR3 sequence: CASSFNPLAGVLFF. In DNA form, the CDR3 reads TGTGCCAGCAGTTTTAATCCACTCGCGGGGGTGCTGTTTTTT.

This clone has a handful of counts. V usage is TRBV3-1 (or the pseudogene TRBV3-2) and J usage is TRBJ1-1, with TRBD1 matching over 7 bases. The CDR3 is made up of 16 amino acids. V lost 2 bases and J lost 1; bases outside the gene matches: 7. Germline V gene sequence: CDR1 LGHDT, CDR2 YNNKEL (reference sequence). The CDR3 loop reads CASSQSRQGWNTEAFF. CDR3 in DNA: TGTGCCAGCAGCCAATCGCGACAGGGATGGAACACTGAAGCTTTCTTT.

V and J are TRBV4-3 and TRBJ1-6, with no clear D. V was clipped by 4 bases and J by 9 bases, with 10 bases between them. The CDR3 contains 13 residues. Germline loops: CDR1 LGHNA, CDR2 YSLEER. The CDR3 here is CASSRGTGSPLHF. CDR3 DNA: TGCGCCAGCAGCCGTGGCACGGGTTCACCCCTCCACTTT.

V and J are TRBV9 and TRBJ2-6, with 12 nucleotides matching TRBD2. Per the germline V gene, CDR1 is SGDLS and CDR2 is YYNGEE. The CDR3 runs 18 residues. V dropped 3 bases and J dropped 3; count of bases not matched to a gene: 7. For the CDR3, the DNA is TGTGCCAGCAGCGCGACTAGCGGGAGAATGGTTGGGGCCAACGTCCTGACTTTC. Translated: CASSATSGRMVGANVLTF.

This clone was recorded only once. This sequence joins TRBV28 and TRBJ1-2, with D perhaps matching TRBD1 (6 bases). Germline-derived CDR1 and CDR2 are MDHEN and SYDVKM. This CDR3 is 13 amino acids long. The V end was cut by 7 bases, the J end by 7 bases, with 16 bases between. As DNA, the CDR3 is TGTGCCAGCACTACAGGGACGGTAGGTGGCTACACCTTC. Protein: CASTTGTVGGYTF.

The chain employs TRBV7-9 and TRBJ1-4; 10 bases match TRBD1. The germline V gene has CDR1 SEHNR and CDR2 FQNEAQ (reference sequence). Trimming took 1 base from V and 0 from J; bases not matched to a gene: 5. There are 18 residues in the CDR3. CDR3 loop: CASSLEPGQGTTNEKLFF. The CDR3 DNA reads TGTGCCAGCAGCTTAGAGCCGGGACAGGGGACAACTAATGAAAAACTGTTTTTT.

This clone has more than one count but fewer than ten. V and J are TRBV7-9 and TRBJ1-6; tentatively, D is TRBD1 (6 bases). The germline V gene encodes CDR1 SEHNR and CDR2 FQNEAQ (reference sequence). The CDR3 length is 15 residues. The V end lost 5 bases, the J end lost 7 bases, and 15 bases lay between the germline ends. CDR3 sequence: CASSELTGGNSPLHF. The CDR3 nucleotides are TGTGCCAGCAGCGAACTGACAGGCGGCAATTCACCCCTCCACTTT.

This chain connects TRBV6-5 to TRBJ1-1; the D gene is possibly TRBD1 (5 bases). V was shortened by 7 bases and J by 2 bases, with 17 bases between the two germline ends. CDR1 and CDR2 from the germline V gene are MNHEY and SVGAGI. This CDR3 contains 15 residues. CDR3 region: CASKPGTTPNTEAFF. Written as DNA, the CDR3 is TGTGCCAGCAAACCCGGGACTACTCCAAACACTGAAGCTTTCTTT.

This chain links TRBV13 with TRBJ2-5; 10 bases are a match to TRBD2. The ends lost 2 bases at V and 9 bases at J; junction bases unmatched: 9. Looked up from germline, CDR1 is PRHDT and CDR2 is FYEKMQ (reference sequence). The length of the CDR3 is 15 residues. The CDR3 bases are TGTGCCAGCAGCTTAACCCTAGCGGGGGAGGCGGCCCAGTACTTC. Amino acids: CASSLTLAGEAAQYF. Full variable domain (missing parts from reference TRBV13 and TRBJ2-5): AAGVIQSPRHLIKEKRETATLKCYPIPRHDTVYWYQQGPGQDPQFLISFYEKMQSDKGSIPDRFSAQQFSDYHSELNMSSLELGDSALYFCASSLTLAGEAAQYFGPGTRLLVL.

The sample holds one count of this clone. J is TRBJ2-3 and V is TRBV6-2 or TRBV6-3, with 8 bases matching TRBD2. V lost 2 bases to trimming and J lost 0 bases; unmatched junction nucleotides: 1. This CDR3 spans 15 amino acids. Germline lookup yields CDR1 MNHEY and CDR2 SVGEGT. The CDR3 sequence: CASSYERGSTDTQYF. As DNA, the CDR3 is TGTGCCAGCAGTTACGAGCGGGGGAGCACAGATACGCAGTATTTT.

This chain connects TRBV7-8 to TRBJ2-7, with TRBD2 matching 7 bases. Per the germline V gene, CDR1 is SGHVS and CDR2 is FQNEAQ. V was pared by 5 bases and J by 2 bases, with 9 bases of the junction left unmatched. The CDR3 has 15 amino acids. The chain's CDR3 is CASSHRAGVPYEQYF. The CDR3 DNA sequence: TGTGCCAGCAGCCATCGGGCGGGGGTACCCTACGAGCAGTACTTC.

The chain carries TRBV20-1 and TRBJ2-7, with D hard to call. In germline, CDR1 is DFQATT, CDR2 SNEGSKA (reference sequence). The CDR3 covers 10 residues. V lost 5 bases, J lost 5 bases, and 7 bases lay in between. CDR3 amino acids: CSALGNEQYF. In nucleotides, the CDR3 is TGCAGTGCTTTAGGGAACGAGCAGTACTTC.

CDR3 bases: TGTGCCAGCAGCCGTACGTCCCCGGGACAGGGAAATTCACCCCTCCACTTT. Its translation is CASSRTSPGQGNSPLHF. This chain joins TRBV7-2 and TRBJ1-6; TRBD1 matches at 9 bases. The CDR3 consists of 17 residues. Germline V gene lookup returns CDR1 SGHTA and CDR2 FQGNSA. With 5 bases clipped from V and 7 bases from J, the junction kept 12 bases outside the gene matches.